The clone carrying this T cell receptor (beta chain) was found a few times. Antigen specificity is unknown. The CDR3 is made up of 11 amino acids. Germline CDR1 is LNHDA and CDR2 is SQIVND (reference sequence). V was pared by 5 bases and J by 11 bases, with 4 bases of the junction left unmatched. The sample is drawn from a study of type 1 and type 2 diabetes patients. Study-wide results and limits: In type 2 diabetes, highly-expanded CD4+ clones took a median roughly 3.9% of reads.

PCR was run on genomic DNA. Amplification of the beta chain CDR3 used 30 forward and 13 reverse multiplex primers. A single record per CDR3 protein comes from TCRdb applying MiXCR to the multiplex PCR reads. Here the sample spans fewer than 300,000 distinct CDR3 sequences, over 45% being singletons. The source material was peripheral blood mononuclear cells (PBMCs). The J gene is TRBJ1-1, the V gene TRBV19; 8 bases are shared with TRBD1. This receptor was obtained from a man aged 18-30 years with type 2 diabetes. This CDR3 reads CASSQGAFAFF. The CDR3 bases are TGTGCCAGTAGTCAGGGGGCTTTTGCTTTCTTT.